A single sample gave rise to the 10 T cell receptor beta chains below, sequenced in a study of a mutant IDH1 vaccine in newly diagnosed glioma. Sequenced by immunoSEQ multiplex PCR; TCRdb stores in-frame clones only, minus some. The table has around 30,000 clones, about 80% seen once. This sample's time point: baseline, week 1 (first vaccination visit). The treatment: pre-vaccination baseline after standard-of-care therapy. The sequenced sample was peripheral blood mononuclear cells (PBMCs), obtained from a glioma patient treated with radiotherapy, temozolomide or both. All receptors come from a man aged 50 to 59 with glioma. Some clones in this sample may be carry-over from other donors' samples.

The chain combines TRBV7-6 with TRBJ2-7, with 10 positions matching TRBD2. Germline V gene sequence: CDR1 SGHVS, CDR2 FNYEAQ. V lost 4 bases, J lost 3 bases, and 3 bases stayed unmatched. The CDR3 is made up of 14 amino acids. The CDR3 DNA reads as TGTGCCAGCAGCTGGGGGACTAGCGACTACGAGCAGTACTTC. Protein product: CASSWGTSDYEQYF.

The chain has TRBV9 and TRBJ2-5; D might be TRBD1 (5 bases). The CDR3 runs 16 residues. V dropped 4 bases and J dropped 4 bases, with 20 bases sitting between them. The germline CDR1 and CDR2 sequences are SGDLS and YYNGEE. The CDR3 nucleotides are TGTGCCAGCAGCCCTTCCCAGGGCAGCGTGGGAGAGACCCAGTACTTC. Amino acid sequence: CASSPSQGSVGETQYF.

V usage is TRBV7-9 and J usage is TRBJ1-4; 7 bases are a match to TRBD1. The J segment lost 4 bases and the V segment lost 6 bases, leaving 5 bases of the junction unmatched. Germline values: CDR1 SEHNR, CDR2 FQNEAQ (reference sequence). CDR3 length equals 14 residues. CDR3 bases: TGTGCCAGCAGTCCGGACAGGTTTAATGAAAAACTGTTTTTT. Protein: CASSPDRFNEKLFF.

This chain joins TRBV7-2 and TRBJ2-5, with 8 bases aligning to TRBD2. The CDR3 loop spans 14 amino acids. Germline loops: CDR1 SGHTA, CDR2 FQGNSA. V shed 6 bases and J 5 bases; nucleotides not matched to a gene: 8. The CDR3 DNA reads TGTGCCAGCAGTCCGCGGGGGGTCGGGGAGACCCAGTACTTC. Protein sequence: CASSPRGVGETQYF.

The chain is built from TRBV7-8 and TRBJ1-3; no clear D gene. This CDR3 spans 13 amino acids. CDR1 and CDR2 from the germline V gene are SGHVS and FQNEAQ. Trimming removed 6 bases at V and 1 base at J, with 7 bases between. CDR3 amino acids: CASRNPSGNTIYF. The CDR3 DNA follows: TGTGCCAGCAGAAACCCTTCTGGAAACACCATATATTTT.

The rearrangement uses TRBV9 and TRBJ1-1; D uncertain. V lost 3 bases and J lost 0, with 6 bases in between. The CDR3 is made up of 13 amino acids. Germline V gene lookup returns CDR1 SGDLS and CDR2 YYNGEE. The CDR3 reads CASSAQLNTEAFF. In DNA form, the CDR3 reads TGTGCCAGCAGCGCCCAGTTGAACACTGAAGCTTTCTTT. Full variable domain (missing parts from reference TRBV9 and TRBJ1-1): DSGVTQTPKHLITATGQRVTLRCSPRSGDLSVYWYQQSLDQGLQFLIQYYNGEERAKGNILERFSAQQFPDLHSELNLSSLELGDSALYFCASSAQLNTEAFFGQGTRLTVV.

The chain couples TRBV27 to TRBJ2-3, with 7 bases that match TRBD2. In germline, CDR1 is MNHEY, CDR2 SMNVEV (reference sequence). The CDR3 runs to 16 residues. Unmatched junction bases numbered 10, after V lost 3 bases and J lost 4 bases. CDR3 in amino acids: CASSLSLGGRADTQYF. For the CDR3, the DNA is TGTGCCAGCAGTTTGAGCCTCGGGGGGAGGGCAGATACGCAGTATTTT.

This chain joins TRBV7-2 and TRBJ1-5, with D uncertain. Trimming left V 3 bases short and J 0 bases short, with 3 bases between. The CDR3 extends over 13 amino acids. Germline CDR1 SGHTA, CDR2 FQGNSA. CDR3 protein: CASSFNSNQPQHF. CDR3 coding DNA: TGTGCCAGCAGCTTTAATAGCAATCAGCCCCAGCATTTT. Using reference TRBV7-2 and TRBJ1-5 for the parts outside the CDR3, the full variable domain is GAGVSQSPSNKVTEKGKDVELRCDPISGHTALYWYRQSLGQGLEFLIYFQGNSAPDKSGLPSDRFSAERTGGSVSTLTIQRTQQEDSAVYLCASSFNSNQPQHFGDGTRLSIL.

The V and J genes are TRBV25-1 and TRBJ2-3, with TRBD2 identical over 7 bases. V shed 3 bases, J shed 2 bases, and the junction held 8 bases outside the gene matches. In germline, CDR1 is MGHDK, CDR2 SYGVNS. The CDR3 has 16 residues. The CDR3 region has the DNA TGTGCCAGCAGTGACCAGTTGGGAGGGAACACAGATACGCAGTATTTT. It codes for CASSDQLGGNTDTQYF. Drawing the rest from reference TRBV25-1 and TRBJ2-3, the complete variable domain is EADIYQTPRYLVIGTGKKITLECSQTMGHDKMYWYQQDPGMELHLIHYSYGVNSTEKGDLSSESTVSRIRTEHFPLTLESARPSHTSQYLCASSDQLGGNTDTQYFGPGTRLTVL.

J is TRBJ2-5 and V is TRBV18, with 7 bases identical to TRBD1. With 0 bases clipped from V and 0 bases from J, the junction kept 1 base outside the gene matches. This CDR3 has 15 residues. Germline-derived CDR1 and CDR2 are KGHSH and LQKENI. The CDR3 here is CASSPPTGYQETQYF. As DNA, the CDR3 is TGTGCCAGCTCACCACCGACAGGGTACCAAGAGACCCAGTACTTC.